This T cell receptor (beta chain) is from a study of T cell repertoires in cytomegalovirus infection. There are many counts of this clonotype. The V end lost 1 base, the J end lost 0 bases, and 7 bases lay between the germline ends. This CDR3 has 15 amino acids. TCRdb re-analysed the reads in MiXCR, keeping a single row per CDR3 protein. The sample includes some 250,000 distinct CDR3 sequences, around 9% of them seen just once. The origin of this receptor is a human donor in good health (CMV status not recorded). Some clones in this sample may be carry-over from other donors' samples. What was sequenced was PBMCs. The chain recombines TRBV12-3 or TRBV12-4 with TRBJ1-3; no definite D call. In nucleotides, the CDR3 is TGTGCCAGCAGTTTAGTCGGAGCCTCTGGAAACACCATATATTTT. Amino acids: CASSLVGASGNTIYF.